The subject of this entry is one TCR beta chain. Here immunoSEQ multiplex PCR was the method, and the copy in TCRdb shows in-frame clones only, minus some. The sample yields over 250,000 clones, around 92% seen once. The sample originates from a study of blood T cell repertoires in COVID-19. At the level of the study: Sources were T cells, B-cell-depleted T cells, or PBMCs; the material itself was cDNA or gDNA.

Study members were between about 18 and 90 years old and lived in 20 to 25 US regions. The recovered donors of Cohort 3 showed two negative PCRs, clearance, or symptom resolution. This CDR3 region has 16 residues. The germline gives CDR1 KGHSH, CDR2 LQKENI. Trimming cost V 0 bases and J 4 bases; bases outside gene matches: 5. The rearrangement uses TRBV18 and TRBJ2-3; 9 bases fit TRBD2. Sequencing input: PBMCs or T cells enriched from blood (not recorded which). This receptor was identified in a woman aged 60-70 years who had recovered from COVID-19. The CDR3 sequence is CASSPPAAGGPDTQYF. The CDR3 DNA sequence: TGTGCCAGCTCACCACCCGCAGCGGGGGGTCCAGATACGCAGTATTTT.